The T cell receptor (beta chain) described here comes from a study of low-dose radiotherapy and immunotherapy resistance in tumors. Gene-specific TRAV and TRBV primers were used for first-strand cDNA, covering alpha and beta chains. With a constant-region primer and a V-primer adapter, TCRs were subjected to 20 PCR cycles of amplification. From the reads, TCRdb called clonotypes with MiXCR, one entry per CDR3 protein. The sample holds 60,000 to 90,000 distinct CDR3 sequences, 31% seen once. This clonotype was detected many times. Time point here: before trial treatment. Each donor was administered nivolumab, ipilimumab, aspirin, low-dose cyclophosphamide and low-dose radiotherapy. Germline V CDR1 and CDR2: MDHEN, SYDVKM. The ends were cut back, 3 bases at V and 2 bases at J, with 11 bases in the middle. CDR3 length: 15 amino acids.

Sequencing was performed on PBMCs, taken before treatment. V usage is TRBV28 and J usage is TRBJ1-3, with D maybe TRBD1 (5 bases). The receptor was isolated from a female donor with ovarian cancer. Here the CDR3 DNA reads TGTGCCAGCAGTTTGGGGCGCTTCACTGGAAACACCATATATTTT. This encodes CASSLGRFTGNTIYF.